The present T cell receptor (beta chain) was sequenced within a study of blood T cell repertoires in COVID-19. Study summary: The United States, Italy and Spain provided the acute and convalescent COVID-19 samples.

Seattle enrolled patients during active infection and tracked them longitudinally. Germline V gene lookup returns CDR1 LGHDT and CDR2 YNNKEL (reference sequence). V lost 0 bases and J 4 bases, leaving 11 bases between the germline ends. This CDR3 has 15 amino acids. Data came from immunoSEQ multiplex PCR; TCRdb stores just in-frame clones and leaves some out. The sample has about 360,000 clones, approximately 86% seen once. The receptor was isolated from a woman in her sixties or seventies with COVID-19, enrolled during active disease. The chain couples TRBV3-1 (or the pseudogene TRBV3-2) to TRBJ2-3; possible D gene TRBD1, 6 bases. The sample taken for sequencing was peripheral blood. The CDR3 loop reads CASSQDPGGADTQYF. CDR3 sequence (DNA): TGTGCCAGCAGCCAAGACCCTGGGGGCGCAGATACGCAGTATTTT.